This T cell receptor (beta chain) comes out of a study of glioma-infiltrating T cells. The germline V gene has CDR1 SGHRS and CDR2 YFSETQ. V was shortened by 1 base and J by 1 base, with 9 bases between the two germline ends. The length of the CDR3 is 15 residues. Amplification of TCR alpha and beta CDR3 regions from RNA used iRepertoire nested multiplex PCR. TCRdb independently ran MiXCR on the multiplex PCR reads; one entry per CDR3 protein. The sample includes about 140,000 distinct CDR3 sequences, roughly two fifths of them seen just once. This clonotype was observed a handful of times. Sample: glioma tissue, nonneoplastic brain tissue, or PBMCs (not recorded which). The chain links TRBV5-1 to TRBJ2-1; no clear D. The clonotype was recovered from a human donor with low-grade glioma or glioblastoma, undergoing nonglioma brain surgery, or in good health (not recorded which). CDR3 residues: CASSLFVGSYNEQFF. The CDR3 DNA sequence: TGCGCCAGCAGCTTGTTTGTGGGTTCCTACAATGAGCAGTTCTTC.